In its sample, the clone carrying this T cell receptor (beta chain) was seen once. The sample originates from a study of blood T cell repertoires in COVID-19. Study-wide background: PBMCs, B-cell-depleted T cells, or T cells were the source of the cDNA or gDNA that made up the material.

Source study methods: Estimated nucleated cell counts came from reference gene primer amplification. Measured with immunoSEQ multiplex PCR; TCRdb has only the in-frame clones, and not every one. V and J calls and clone size are copied from that table; D and trimming were computed from the DNA. Altogether over 20,000 clones are present, 81% being singletons, with the ten largest covering approximately 6.1%. The sequenced sample consisted of peripheral blood. This receptor was identified in a man in his 70s with acute or convalescent COVID-19.

CDR3 DNA sequence: TGCGCCAGCAGTAAGGGACAGAACTATGGCTACACCTTC. This codes for CASSKGQNYGYTF. The chain links TRBV10-1 to TRBJ1-2, with 7 bases identical to TRBD1. In germline, CDR1 is WNHNN, CDR2 SYGVQD (reference sequence). The V segment lost 5 bases and the J segment 2 bases; nucleotides outside the gene matches: 2. This CDR3 spans 13 amino acids.